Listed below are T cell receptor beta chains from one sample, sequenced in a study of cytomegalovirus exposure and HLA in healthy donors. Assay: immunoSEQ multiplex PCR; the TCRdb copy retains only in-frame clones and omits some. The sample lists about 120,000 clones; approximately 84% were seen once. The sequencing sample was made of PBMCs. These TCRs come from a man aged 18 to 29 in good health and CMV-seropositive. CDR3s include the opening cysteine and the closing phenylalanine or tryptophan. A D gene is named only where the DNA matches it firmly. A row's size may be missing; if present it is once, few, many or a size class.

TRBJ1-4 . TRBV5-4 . TGTGCCAGCAGCTCGCGGGAGGCTAATGAAAAACTGTTTTTT CASSSREANEKLFF
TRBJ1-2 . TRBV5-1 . TGCGCCAGCAGCTTGGGGCCCGATGGCTACACCTTC CASSLGPDGYTF
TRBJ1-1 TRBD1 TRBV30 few TGTGCCTGGAGTTGGAGGACAGGCGTGAAAACTGAAGCTTTCTTT CAWSWRTGVKTEAFF
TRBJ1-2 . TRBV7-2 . TGTGCCAGCAGCTTACGTCAGGCAGAGAGCTATGGCTACACCTTC CASSLRQAESYGYTF
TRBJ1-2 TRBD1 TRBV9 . TGTGCCAGCAGCGTTGGGACAGCCCCCTTGGGGGGCTACACCTTC CASSVGTAPLGGYTF
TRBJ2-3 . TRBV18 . TGTGCCAGCTCACCACTGGGAGGTACCACAGATACGCAGTATTTT CASSPLGGTTDTQYF
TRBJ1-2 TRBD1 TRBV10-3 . TGTGCCATCAGTGTCTCGGGACAGGTCCTCTATGGCTACACCTTC CAISVSGQVLYGYTF
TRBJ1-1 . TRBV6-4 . TGTGCCAGCAGTCCCAGGATTAACACTGAAGCTTTCTTT CASSPRINTEAFF
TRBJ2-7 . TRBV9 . TGTGCCAGCAACCCAGTCGGACACGTAGACTACGAGCAGTACTTC CASNPVGHVDYEQYF
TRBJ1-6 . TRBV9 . TGTGCCAGCAGCGCCGACTCAGGGGATAATTCACCCCTCCACTTT CASSADSGDNSPLHF
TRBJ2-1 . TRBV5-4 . TGTGCCAGCAGCTTACCGAGGGGGAATGAGCAGTTCTTC CASSLPRGNEQFF
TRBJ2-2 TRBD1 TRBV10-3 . TGTGCCATCAGGAGGGGACAGGATAACACCGGGGAGCTGTTTTTT CAIRRGQDNTGELFF
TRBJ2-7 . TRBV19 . TGTGCCAGTAGTATGCGGGTATTATACGAGCAGTACTTC CASSMRVLYEQYF
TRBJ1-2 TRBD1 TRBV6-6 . TGTGCCAGCCGGACAGGGATCGGCTACACCTTC CASRTGIGYTF
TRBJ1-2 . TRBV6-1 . TGTGCCAGCAGGGTAACAGGGTTTTCTGGCTACACCTTC CASRVTGFSGYTF
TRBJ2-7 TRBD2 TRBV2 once TGTGCCGGCGGTGAATTAGCGGGGGGCTTCTACGAGCAGTACTTC CAGGELAGGFYEQYF
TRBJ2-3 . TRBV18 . TGTGCCAGCTCACCGGGCAAACATGGAACAGATACGCAGTATTTT CASSPGKHGTDTQYF
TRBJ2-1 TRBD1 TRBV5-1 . TGCGCCAGCAGCTGGGGGACAGGGGGCAGAAACAATGAGCAGTTCTTC CASSWGTGGRNNEQFF
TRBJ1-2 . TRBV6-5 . TGTGCCAGCATTACAGCCAACTATGGCTACACCTTC CASITANYGYTF
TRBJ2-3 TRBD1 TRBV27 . TGTGCCAGCAGTAAGGGGACAGGAGGCACAGATACGCAGTATTTT CASSKGTGGTDTQYF
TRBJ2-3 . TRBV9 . TGTGCCAGCAGCGTCTCACTCCCGACAGGGACTAGCACAGATACGCAGTATTTT CASSVSLPTGTSTDTQYF
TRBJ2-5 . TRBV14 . TGTGCCAGCAGCCAAGGCGTCGAAGAGACCCAGTACTTC CASSQGVEETQYF